This TCR beta chain was recorded in a study of metastatic and nonmetastatic thyroid tumors. TCRdb re-analyzed the PCR reads using MiXCR. The sample consists of tens of thousands of clones, more than 20% of them appearing once. The CDR3 is 14 amino acids. The V and J ends lost 5 bases and 4 bases respectively, with 14 bases between them. CDR1 is SEHNR and CDR2 is FQNEAQ in the germline V gene (reference sequence). This clone was recorded at least ten times. All patients were untreated before thyroid surgery. The chain recombines TRBV7-9 with TRBJ1-1; D is unclear. The source is a female donor with papillary thyroid cancer or a benign thyroid nodule (not recorded which). Some clones in this sample may be carry-over from other donors' samples. Sequenced input: blood. This CDR3 is CASSPKRVSTEAFF. The CDR3 bases are TGTGCCAGCAGCCCAAAGAGGGTAAGCACTGAAGCTTTCTTT.